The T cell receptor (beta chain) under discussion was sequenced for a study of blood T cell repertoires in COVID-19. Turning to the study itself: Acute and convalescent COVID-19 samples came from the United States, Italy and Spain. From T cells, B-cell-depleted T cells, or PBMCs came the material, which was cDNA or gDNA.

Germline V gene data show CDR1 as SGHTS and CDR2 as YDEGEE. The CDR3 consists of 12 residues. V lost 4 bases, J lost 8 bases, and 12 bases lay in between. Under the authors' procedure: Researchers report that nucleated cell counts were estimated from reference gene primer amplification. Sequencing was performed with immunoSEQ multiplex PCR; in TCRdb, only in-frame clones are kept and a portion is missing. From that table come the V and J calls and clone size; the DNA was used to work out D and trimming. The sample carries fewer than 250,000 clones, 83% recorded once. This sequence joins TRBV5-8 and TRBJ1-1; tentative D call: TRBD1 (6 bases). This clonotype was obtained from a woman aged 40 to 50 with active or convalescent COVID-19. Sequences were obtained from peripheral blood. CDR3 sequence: CASSHPGTEAFF. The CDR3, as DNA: TGTGCCAGCAGCCACCCCGGGACAGAAGCTTTCTTT.